This note documents a single TCR beta chain sequence. The target antigen is unknown. Other DNA sequences in this specimen translate into the identical CDR3. The entry originates in a study of shared clonotypes between healthy human individuals. Study observations and caveats: Relative to memory subsets, naive subsets generally showed larger estimated richness.

Repertoires were generated with immunoSEQ multiplex PCR, while TCRdb's copy carries only in-frame clones and drops some. The repertoire holds about 2.4 million clones, with 93% as singletons. Trimming took off 5 bases at V and 0 bases at J, with 7 bases between the two ends. Germline V gene sequence: CDR1 MNHNS, CDR2 SASEGT. The CDR3 is 13 residues long. The source is a man between 18 and 35 years old in good health. Some clones in this sample may be carry-over from other donors' samples. Material: naive CD4+ T cells from PBMCs. Subset denoted: CD45RA+ positively selected. The chain employs TRBV6-1 and TRBJ1-1; tentatively, D is TRBD1 (6 bases). The CDR3 spells CASSRTVNTEAFF. DNA for the CDR3: TGTGCCAGCAGTCGGACAGTGAACACTGAAGCTTTCTTT.